This entry is about one TCR beta chain. Its antigen is still unknown. These data belong to a study of T cells in narcolepsy. Study-wide results and caveats: No autoreactive T cell clone sequences appeared in some memory CD4+ repertoires. HCRT-specific and TRIB2-specific autoreactive clonotypes appeared among same-patient CSF and blood CD4+ clonotypes.

Measured with immunoSEQ multiplex PCR; TCRdb has only the in-frame clones, and not every one. The sample yields fewer than 25,000 clones, 80% to 85% seen once. V lost 5 bases and J lost 7; bases outside the gene matches: 9. There are 14 residues in the CDR3. Germline values: CDR1 SEHNR, CDR2 FQNEAQ (reference sequence). The TCR originated in a human donor in good health. The chain has TRBV7-9 and TRBJ2-7, with 9 bases lining up with TRBD2. The sample was memory (CD45RA-) CD4+ T cells from blood. The CDR3 sequence: CASSLASGAQEQYF. The CDR3 DNA sequence: TGTGCCAGCAGCCTCGCTAGCGGGGCCCAAGAGCAGTACTTC. The variable domain in full, completed from reference TRBV7-9 and TRBJ2-7, reads DTGVSQNPRHKITKRGQNVTFRCDPISEHNRLYWYRQTLGQGPEFLTYFQNEAQLEKSRLLSDRFSAERPKGSFSTLEIQRTEQGDSAMYLCASSLASGAQEQYFGPGTRLTVT.